A selection of T cell receptor beta chains follows, all from one sample in a study of cytomegalovirus exposure and HLA in healthy donors. TCRdb keeps only in-frame clones here, not all; method: immunoSEQ multiplex PCR. The profile shows about 140,000 clones, about two thirds of them singletons. The sample comprised PBMCs. Every receptor here comes from a middle-aged man in good health and CMV-seronegative. Both conserved end residues are part of each CDR3. D genes are given only for firm matches. Clone sizes are given selectively: once, few, many, or a class where the clone is expanded.

v_gene	d_gene	abundance	j_gene	CDR3aa	CDR3nt
TRBV27	TRBD1	NA	TRBJ1-2	CASSQDRGSGYTF	TGTGCCAGCAGTCAGGACAGGGGGTCTGGCTACACCTTC
TRBV5-6	NA	NA	TRBJ2-3	CASSSGAAPTDTQYF	TGTGCCAGCAGCTCTGGTGCGGCCCCCACAGATACGCAGTATTTT
TRBV2	TRBD2	NA	TRBJ2-1	CASSASSGGSSEQFF	TGTGCCAGCAGCGCGTCTAGCGGGGGTTCGAGTGAGCAGTTCTTC
TRBV28	NA	once	TRBJ2-3	CASSLWPNRGTDTQYF	TGTGCCAGCAGTTTATGGCCTAACAGGGGCACAGATACGCAGTATTTT
TRBV2	NA	NA	TRBJ2-1	CASGPGAGFYNEQFF	TGTGCCAGCGGACCCGGGGCGGGGTTCTACAATGAGCAGTTCTTC
TRBV10-2	NA	NA	TRBJ1-1	CASSESPGIMNTEAFF	TGCGCCAGCAGTGAGTCTCCGGGGATAATGAACACTGAAGCTTTCTTT
TRBV30	TRBD1	NA	TRBJ2-7	CAWFRGHYYEQYF	TGTGCCTGGTTCAGGGGGCATTACTACGAGCAGTACTTC
TRBV10-2	TRBD2	once	TRBJ2-4	CASRLAGGRGDIQYF	TGCGCCAGCAGGCTAGCGGGGGGGCGAGGGGACATTCAGTACTTC
TRBV10-3	TRBD1	NA	TRBJ2-1	CAISDSVGQGANNEQFF	TGTGCCATCAGTGATAGTGTGGGACAGGGGGCAAACAATGAGCAGTTCTTC
TRBV2	TRBD1	NA	TRBJ2-5	CATSKGRGLEETQYF	TGTGCCACCTCCAAAGGCAGGGGGCTAGAAGAGACCCAGTACTTC
TRBV4-1	NA	once	TRBJ1-5	CASSQRGRSFEPQHF	TGCGCCAGCAGCCAAAGGGGCAGGAGTTTCGAGCCCCAGCATTTT
TRBV7-9	NA	NA	TRBJ2-1	CASSQLGGSYNEQFF	TGTGCCAGCAGCCAACTGGGGGGTTCCTACAATGAGCAGTTCTTC
TRBV5-4	TRBD2	once	TRBJ2-2	CASSSVRTSGNTGELFF	TGTGCCAGCAGCTCGGTTAGGACTAGCGGCAACACCGGGGAGCTGTTTTTT
TRBV28	NA	NA	TRBJ1-1	CASSPAENTEAFF	TGTGCCAGCAGCCCCGCAGAAAACACTGAAGCTTTCTTT
TRBV7-9	NA	NA	TRBJ1-2	CASTTGGGGYTF	TGTGCCAGCACCACCGGGGGGGGCGGCTACACCTTC
TRBV5-1	TRBD1	NA	TRBJ1-1	CASSFGRGRTEAFF	TGCGCCAGCAGCTTTGGCAGGGGGCGAACTGAAGCTTTCTTT
TRBV5-5	NA	NA	TRBJ1-1	CASSLTPGDTEAFF	TGTGCCAGCAGCTTGACCCCGGGGGACACTGAAGCTTTCTTT
TRBV7-9	NA	NA	TRBJ1-5	CASSFGGDQPQHF	TGTGCCAGCAGCTTTGGAGGGGATCAGCCCCAGCATTTT
TRBV15	NA	NA	TRBJ1-6	CATSRVSRGVTPLHF	TGTGCCACCAGCAGGGTCTCCAGGGGAGTTACACCCCTCCACTTT
TRBV6-4	NA	NA	TRBJ1-2	CASSDGRPGYTF	TGTGCCAGCAGTGACGGCAGGCCCGGCTACACCTTC
TRBV4-1	TRBD2	NA	TRBJ2-3	CASRRGLAGRTQYF	TGCGCCAGCCGAAGAGGGCTAGCGGGACGAACGCAGTATTTT
TRBV29-1	TRBD2	NA	TRBJ2-7	CSVLTSGGGEQYF	TGCAGCGTCCTGACTAGCGGGGGAGGAGAGCAGTACTTC
TRBV5-6	TRBD1	few	TRBJ2-1	CASSWRQGANYNEQFF	TGTGCCAGCAGCTGGCGACAGGGGGCGAACTACAATGAGCAGTTCTTC
TRBV7-9	NA	NA	TRBJ1-2	CASSSSGYGYTF	TGTGCCAGCAGCTCGTCGGGCTATGGCTACACCTTC
TRBV7-9	NA	NA	TRBJ1-2	CASSLAGGNANYGYTF	TGTGCCAGCAGCTTAGCAGGCGGCAACGCAAACTATGGCTACACCTTC
TRBV4-2	NA	NA	TRBJ1-1	CASSQDARSTEAFF	TGTGCCAGCAGCCAAGATGCGCGGAGCACTGAAGCTTTCTTT
TRBV6-5	TRBD1	few	TRBJ1-1	CASSYLTGGGGAFF	TGTGCCAGCAGTTACCTGACAGGGGGCGGGGGAGCTTTCTTT
TRBV27	TRBD1	NA	TRBJ2-1	CASSLGTVLSYNEQFF	TGTGCCAGCAGTTTGGGGACAGTACTCTCCTACAATGAGCAGTTCTTC
TRBV5-1	NA	NA	TRBJ1-2	CASSLSLSNYGYPF	TGCGCCAGCAGCTTATCACTATCTAACTATGGCTACCCCTTC
TRBV10-1	TRBD1	NA	TRBJ1-1	CASSDHRGNTEAFF	TGCGCCAGCAGTGACCACAGGGGCAACACTGAAGCTTTCTTT
TRBV7-6	NA	once	TRBJ2-5	CASSLGIAQETQYF	TGTGCCAGCAGCTTAGGTATAGCCCAAGAGACCCAGTACTTC
TRBV7-3	NA	NA	TRBJ1-6	CASSLTGDGGNSPLHF	TGTGCCAGCAGCCTGACAGGAGATGGAGGTAATTCACCCCTCCACTTT
TRBV13	TRBD1	once	TRBJ1-2	CASSSAGTELNYGYTF	TGTGCCAGCTCCTCGGCCGGGACAGAGCTTAACTATGGCTACACCTTC
TRBV4-3	TRBD2	NA	TRBJ2-1	CASSQEGLREVSYNEQFF	TGCGCCAGCAGCCAAGAGGGGTTACGGGAGGTATCCTACAATGAGCAGTTCTTC
TRBV28	TRBD1	NA	TRBJ2-6	CASRSGGQGFSGANVLTF	TGTGCCAGCAGATCTGGGGGACAGGGGTTCTCTGGGGCCAACGTCCTGACTTTC
TRBV7-8	TRBD1	NA	TRBJ2-5	CASSSRTGRVATQYF	TGTGCCAGCAGCTCCCGGACAGGGCGCGTTGCGACCCAGTACTTC
TRBV6-5	TRBD2	few	TRBJ2-1	CASSRASGIINEQFF	TGTGCCAGCAGTCGAGCTAGCGGGATAATAAATGAGCAGTTCTTC
TRBV10-3	NA	NA	TRBJ2-7	CAITPGTTYEQYF	TGTGCCATCACACCGGGAACTACCTACGAGCAGTACTTC
TRBV13	NA	NA	TRBJ1-1	CASSLDPRAYLGNTEAFF	TGTGCCAGCAGCTTAGATCCCAGGGCGTACTTGGGGAACACTGAAGCTTTCTTT
TRBV7-8	TRBD2	once	TRBJ2-7	CASSSRPQRELRYEQYF	TGTGCCAGCAGCTCCCGCCCGCAGCGGGAGTTAAGGTACGAGCAGTACTTC
TRBV19	NA	NA	TRBJ2-7	CARNRGNVRSSYEQYF	TGTGCCAGAAATAGGGGGAACGTAAGGAGCTCCTACGAGCAGTACTTC
TRBV4-2	NA	few	TRBJ1-5	CASSQDRTENQPQNF	TGTGCCAGCAGCCAAGATCGGACTGAAAATCAGCCCCAGAATTTT
TRBV27	NA	NA	TRBJ1-1	CASSPGVYFGRTF	TGTGCCAGCAGTCCCGGTGTCTACTTTGGTCGCACCTTT
TRBV29-1	NA	NA	TRBJ1-2	CSADEEGSYSGYTF	TGCAGCGCCGACGAGGAGGGCAGCTATAGTGGCTACACCTTC
TRBV15	NA	once	TRBJ1-1	CATSAWGQLVNTEAFF	TGTGCCACCAGCGCGTGGGGGCAGCTGGTGAACACTGAAGCTTTCTTT
TRBV6-6	NA	NA	TRBJ2-5	CASSYRGTYQETQYF	TGTGCCAGCAGTTACCGGGGGACTTATCAAGAGACCCAGTACTTC
TRBV4-1	TRBD1	NA	TRBJ2-1	CASSQVDRGVDNEQFF	TGCGCCAGCAGCCAGGTGGACAGGGGGGTTGACAATGAGCAGTTCTTC
TRBV7-8	TRBD2	NA	TRBJ2-3	CASSLTAGLVPVTDTQYF	TGTGCCAGCAGCCTTACCGCCGGACTAGTACCGGTCACAGATACGCAGTATTTT
TRBV7-9	NA	NA	TRBJ2-7	CASSFGAYEQYF	TGTGCCAGCAGCTTCGGGGCCTACGAGCAGTACTTC
TRBV7-8	NA	NA	TRBJ1-4	CASSWAGAAQVATNEKLFF	TGTGCCAGCAGCTGGGCGGGGGCTGCCCAGGTTGCAACTAATGAAAAACTGTTTTTT
TRBV18	NA	NA	TRBJ2-7	CASSPTNRPDYEQYF	TGTGCCAGCTCACCCACAAACAGGCCTGACTACGAGCAGTACTTC
TRBV6-1	NA	few	TRBJ2-5	CASSWNSKQETQYF	TGTGCCAGCAGTTGGAACAGTAAGCAAGAGACCCAGTACTTC
TRBV11-2	TRBD2	NA	TRBJ2-3	CASSLETPAGLAGVRDTQYF	TGTGCCAGCAGCTTAGAAACCCCGGCCGGACTAGCGGGGGTTCGAGATACGCAGTATTTT